This T cell receptor (beta chain) was recorded in a study of beta chain features in type 1 diabetes (dated by TCRdb to the late 2010s). Turning to the overall study: No differences in mean age, gender distribution, total cell number or subset yield were found between patients and healthy donors. A total of roughly 98,000,000 sorted cells were examined across all samples, and RNA yield correlated strongly with the number of cells per subset. Regulatory and stem cell-like memory subsets were isolated from only 8 patients and roughly eight healthy donors, whereas naive and central memory subsets came from all 30 or so donors. The study compared TCRB repertoires of sorted circulating CD4+ T cell subsets between recently diagnosed type 1 diabetes patients and matched healthy donors.

The entire isolated RNA was reverse transcribed using the High Capacity cDNA Reverse Transcription Kit, and thus expressed TCRB transcripts were sequenced. Deep immunoSEQ sequencing was applied to naive, central memory and regulatory T cell samples, giving an average of around 3.8 million total reads per sample. Sorted cells were lysed in RLT buffer, and RNA was extracted using DNase-treated RNeasy Micro or Mini kits according to cell number. Each cell subset was processed separately to prevent cross-contamination, with patient and healthy donor samples processed together. The immunoSEQ multiplex PCR was used to amplify TCRB sequences from cDNA, generating 87-bp fragments that spanned the CDR3 region. The amplicons were sequenced using the Illumina HiSeq platform. The paper's processing steps were these. PCR bias was computationally corrected using synthetic template baselines, reads within Hamming distance 2 were collapsed, and singletons that could not be merged were discarded. By aligning reads against IMGT, V, D and J genes, CDR3 length, and insertions or deletions at six rearrangement sites were assigned. Within each subset, clonotype counts were normalized to sorted cell number, and only after that were true diversity and Gini coefficients computed with the tcR R package. The overlap coefficient, calculated on TCRB nucleotide sequences, was used to measure repertoire sharing. This immuneACCESS table, as held by TCRdb, lists in-frame sequences with V and J called but not all clones. Of the missing ones, under half trace to an unresolved V gene in checked studies; the others have no known cause. V, J and clone size were drawn from that table, and D and trimming were deduced from the DNA. This sample is represented by a few hundred thousand clones; about 15% of them were singletons. Approximately 7% of the sample comes from the top ten.

In regard to this clone: Its binding antigen is unknown. Base qualities are not recorded, but no much larger clone differs from it by a single base.

Each donor gave one peripheral blood draw, approximately 100 mL on average, collected into heparinised tubes. A BD FACSAria II and a panel including CD45RO, CCR7, CD25, CD127, CD95 and CD27 were used to sort naive, central memory, regulatory and stem cell-like memory CD4+ T cells. Every sorted population had a purity above 95%. PBMCs were isolated immediately by Lymphoprep density gradient centrifugation and stained directly without culture. Samples were stained and sorted in pairs, with one healthy donor and one patient per experiment, so that batch effects were minimized. The paper's findings and limits, for the study overall: Sequencing cDNA rather than genomic DNA could over-represent highly expressing activated cells, although activation and CD3 levels did not differ between groups. PCR might favor shorter templates, but patient and control samples were amplified and corrected together, so any skew would affect both groups equally. Only small numbers of individuals were included in the HLA sub-analyses, which left unresolved whether HLA type had any influence on TCRB rearrangement. Fewer insertions and more nucleotide deletions at VDJ recombination sites were observed in patients with type 1 diabetes, implying thymic rearrangement abnormalities. In all four CD4+ subsets, TCRB CDR3 length was moderately but significantly shorter in type 1 diabetes patients. Naive, central memory and regulatory TCRB repertoires appeared more similar among patients than among healthy donors.

Material for sequencing was central memory CD4+ T cells from blood. The sequence was obtained from a man aged 25-45 years in good health.

The sequenced DNA is TGCGCCAGCAGCTTTTCTAGCGGGATGAACACCGGGGAGCTGTTTTTT. It is translated as CASSFSSGMNTGELFF. The chain was built from TRBV5-1 and TRBJ2-2; a stretch of 9 junction bases matches TRBD2. From the germline V gene, CDR1 is SGHRS and CDR2 is YFSETQ. V lost 2 bases and J lost 1 base, and the count of bases not matched to a germline gene is 3. The CDR3 has 16 amino acids, counting the end cysteine and phenylalanine. Of all the DNA, just the CDR3 is kept, 48 bases in frame from base 1.